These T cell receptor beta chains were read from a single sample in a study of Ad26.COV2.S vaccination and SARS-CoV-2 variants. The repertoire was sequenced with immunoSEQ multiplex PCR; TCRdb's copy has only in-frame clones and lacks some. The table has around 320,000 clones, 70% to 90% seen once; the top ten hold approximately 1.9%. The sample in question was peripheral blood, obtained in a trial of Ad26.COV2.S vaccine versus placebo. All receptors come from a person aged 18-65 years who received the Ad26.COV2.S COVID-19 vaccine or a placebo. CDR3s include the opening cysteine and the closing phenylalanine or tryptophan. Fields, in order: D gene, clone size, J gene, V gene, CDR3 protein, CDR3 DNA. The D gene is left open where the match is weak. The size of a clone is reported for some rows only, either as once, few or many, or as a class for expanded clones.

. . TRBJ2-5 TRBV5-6 CASSPSFGAYETQYF TGTGCCAGCAGCCCGTCCTTTGGGGCGTACGAGACCCAGTACTTC
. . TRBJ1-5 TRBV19 CASSIVNYGGRQPQHF TGTGCCAGTAGTATAGTGAATTACGGGGGCCGGCAGCCCCAGCATTTT
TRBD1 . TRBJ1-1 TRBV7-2 CASSLVGGQGTEAFF TGTGCCAGCAGCTTGGTAGGGGGACAGGGTACTGAAGCTTTCTTT
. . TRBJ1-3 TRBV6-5 CASRPHHSGNTIYF TGTGCCAGTCGACCTCACCACTCTGGAAACACCATATATTTT
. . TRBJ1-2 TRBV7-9 CASSFSGGYYGYTF TGTGCCAGCAGCTTTTCTGGAGGATACTATGGCTACACCTTC
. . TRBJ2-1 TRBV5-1 CASRRWEWGYNEQFF TGCGCCAGCCGCAGGTGGGAATGGGGATACAATGAGCAGTTCTTC
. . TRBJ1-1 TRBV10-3 CAIRGMGDTEAFF TGTGCCATCAGGGGGATGGGCGACACTGAAGCTTTCTTT
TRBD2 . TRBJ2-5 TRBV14 CASSPHRGVETQYF TGTGCCAGCAGCCCCCACCGGGGGGTGGAGACCCAGTACTTC
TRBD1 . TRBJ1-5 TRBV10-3 CAISESGPGGSPQHF TGTGCCATCAGTGAGTCGGGCCCAGGGGGTTCTCCCCAGCATTTT
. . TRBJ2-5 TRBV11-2 CASSSRGLAQETQYF TGTGCCAGCAGCTCTCGGGGGCTGGCGCAAGAGACCCAGTACTTC
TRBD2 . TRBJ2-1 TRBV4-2 CASSLRGGLAGEKSYNEQFF TGTGCCAGCAGCCTACGAGGGGGACTAGCGGGGGAAAAATCCTACAATGAGCAGTTCTTC
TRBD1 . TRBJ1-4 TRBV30 CAWSVGQGNEKLFF TGTGCCTGGAGTGTAGGACAGGGTAATGAAAAACTGTTTTTT
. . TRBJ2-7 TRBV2 CASKYRDTYEQYF TGTGCCAGCAAGTACCGGGATACCTACGAGCAGTACTTC
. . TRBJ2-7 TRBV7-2 CASSLGGSFSEQYF TGTGCCAGCAGCTTAGGTGGTAGTTTCTCCGAGCAGTACTTC
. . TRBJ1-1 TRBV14 CASTPARGEAFF TGTGCCAGCACTCCCGCGAGGGGGGAAGCTTTCTTT
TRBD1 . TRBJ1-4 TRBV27 CASSLWSGTGGLAGEKLFF TGTGCCAGCAGTTTATGGTCAGGGACAGGGGGCCTTGCTGGTGAAAAACTGTTTTTT
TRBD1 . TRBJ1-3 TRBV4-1 CASSREDRGAGNTIYF TGCGCCAGCAGCCGGGAGGACAGGGGGGCTGGAAACACCATATATTTT
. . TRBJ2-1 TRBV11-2 CASSGEGRKYNEQFF TGTGCCAGCAGCGGGGAAGGGCGGAAATACAATGAGCAGTTCTTC
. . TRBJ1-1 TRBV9 CASSPGASRVTEAFF TGTGCCAGCAGCCCAGGGGCCTCAAGGGTGACTGAAGCTTTCTTT
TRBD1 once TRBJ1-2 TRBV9 CASSAQGANYGYTF TGTGCCAGCAGCGCACAGGGGGCAAACTATGGCTACACCTTC
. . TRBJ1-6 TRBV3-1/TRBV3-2 CASSLRGYNSPLHF TGTGCCAGCAGTCTCAGGGGCTATAATTCACCCCTCCACTTT
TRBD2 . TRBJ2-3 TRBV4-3 CASSHARWTSGDTDTQYF TGCGCCAGCAGCCACGCCCGGTGGACTAGCGGGGACACAGATACGCAGTATTTT
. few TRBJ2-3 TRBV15 CATSSGARTDTQYF TGTGCCACCAGCAGCGGGGCCCGCACAGATACGCAGTATTTT
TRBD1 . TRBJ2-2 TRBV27 CASRAGTGNLNTGELFF TGTGCCAGCAGAGCCGGGACAGGGAACCTGAACACCGGGGAGCTGTTTTTT
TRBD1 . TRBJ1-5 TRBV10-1 CASKTPLQGSNQPQHF TGCGCCAGCAAGACCCCACTACAGGGGAGCAATCAGCCCCAGCATTTT
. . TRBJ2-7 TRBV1 CTSSPSGGHYEQYF TGCACCAGCAGCCCTAGCGGGGGGCACTACGAGCAGTACTTC
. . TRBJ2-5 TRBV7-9 CASSNGRSIQIQETQYF TGTGCCAGCAGCAATGGACGGTCTATTCAGATACAAGAGACCCAGTACTTC
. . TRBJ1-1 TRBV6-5 CASSLTRGAFF TGTGCCAGCAGTCTCACCCGAGGGGCTTTCTTT
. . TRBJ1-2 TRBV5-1 CASSQTGLYGYTF TGCGCCAGCAGCCAGACAGGCCTCTATGGGTACACCTTC
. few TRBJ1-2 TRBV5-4 CASSPQGVDGYTF TGTGCCAGCAGCCCTCAGGGTGTAGATGGCTACACCTTC
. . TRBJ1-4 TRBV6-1 CASSANRVEISEKLFF TGTGCCAGCAGTGCTAACAGGGTGGAGATAAGTGAAAAACTGTTTTTT
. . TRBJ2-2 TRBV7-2 CASSTQGTVSRLFF TGTGCCAGCAGCACACAAGGGACTGTATCACGGCTGTTTTTT
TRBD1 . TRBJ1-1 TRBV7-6 CASSSTTGGTEAFF TGTGCCAGCAGCTCCACGACAGGGGGCACTGAAGCTTTCTTT
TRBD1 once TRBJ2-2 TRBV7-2 CASSPRTGGGTGELFF TGTGCCAGCAGCCCACGGACAGGGGGCGGAACCGGGGAGCTGTTTTTT
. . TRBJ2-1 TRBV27 CAVSTSGRHNEQFF TGTGCCGTCTCGACGAGCGGGCGGCACAATGAGCAGTTCTTC
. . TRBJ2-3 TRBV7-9 CASSLAFLGGGPTDTQYF TGTGCCAGCAGCTTAGCGTTCTTAGGCGGGGGCCCCACAGATACGCAGTATTTT
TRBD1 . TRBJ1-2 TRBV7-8 CASSSQGAGYGYTF TGTGCCAGCAGCTCGCAGGGGGCTGGCTATGGCTACACCTTC
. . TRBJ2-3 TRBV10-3 CAISESSRGYTDTQYF TGTGCCATCAGTGAGTCTTCCAGGGGTTACACAGATACGCAGTATTTT
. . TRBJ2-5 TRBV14 CASSQVRETQYF TGTGCCAGCAGCCAAGTACGGGAGACCCAGTACTTC
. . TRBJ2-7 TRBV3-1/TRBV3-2 CASSQDWGEQYF TGTGCCAGCAGCCAAGATTGGGGAGAGCAGTACTTC
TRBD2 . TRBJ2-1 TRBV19 CASSIWGLAGGPGYNEQFF TGTGCCAGTAGTATCTGGGGACTAGCGGGGGGACCGGGTTACAATGAGCAGTTCTTC
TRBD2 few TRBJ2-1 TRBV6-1 CASSDGPGLAGEVEQFF TGTGCCAGCAGTGACGGACCGGGACTAGCGGGGGAGGTGGAGCAGTTCTTC
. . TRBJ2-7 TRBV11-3 CASQRNRALTYEQYF TGTGCCAGCCAACGAAACAGGGCTCTAACCTACGAGCAGTACTTC